This TCR beta chain was sequenced during a study of control samples from healthy donors and cancer patients. Only in-frame clones appear in the TCRdb table, and some are missing; sequencing was by immunoSEQ multiplex PCR. Here the sample spans some 120,000 clones, 87% being singletons. The CDR3 is 16 residues long. V shed 3 bases and J 4 bases; nucleotides not matched to a gene: 11. The germline gives CDR1 SGHRS, CDR2 YFSETQ. The chain has TRBV5-1 and TRBJ2-5; 8 bases match TRBD1. The sample was blood. This TCR was recovered from a man between 18 and 35 years old in good health. CDR3 coding DNA: TGCGCCAGCAGCTCCCGCAGGGGGCAGGGGGGAGAGACCCAGTACTTC. Its protein product is CASSSRRGQGGETQYF. Full variable domain (rest looked up from reference TRBV5-1 and TRBJ2-5): KAGVTQTPRYLIKTRGQQVTLSCSPISGHRSVSWYQQTPGQGLQFLFEYFSETQRNKGNFPGRFSGRQFSNSRSEMNVSTLELGDSALYLCASSSRRGQGGETQYFGPGTRLLVL.